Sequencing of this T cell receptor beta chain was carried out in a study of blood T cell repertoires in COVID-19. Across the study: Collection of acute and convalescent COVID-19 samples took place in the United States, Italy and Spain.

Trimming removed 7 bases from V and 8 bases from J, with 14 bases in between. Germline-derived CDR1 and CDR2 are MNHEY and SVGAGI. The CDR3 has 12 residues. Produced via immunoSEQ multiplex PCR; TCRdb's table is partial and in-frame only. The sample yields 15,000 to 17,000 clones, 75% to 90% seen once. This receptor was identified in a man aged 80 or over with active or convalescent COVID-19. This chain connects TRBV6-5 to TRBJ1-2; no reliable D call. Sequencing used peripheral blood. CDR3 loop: CASTQYGVGYTF. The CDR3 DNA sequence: TGTGCCAGCACCCAGTACGGGGTAGGCTACACCTTC.